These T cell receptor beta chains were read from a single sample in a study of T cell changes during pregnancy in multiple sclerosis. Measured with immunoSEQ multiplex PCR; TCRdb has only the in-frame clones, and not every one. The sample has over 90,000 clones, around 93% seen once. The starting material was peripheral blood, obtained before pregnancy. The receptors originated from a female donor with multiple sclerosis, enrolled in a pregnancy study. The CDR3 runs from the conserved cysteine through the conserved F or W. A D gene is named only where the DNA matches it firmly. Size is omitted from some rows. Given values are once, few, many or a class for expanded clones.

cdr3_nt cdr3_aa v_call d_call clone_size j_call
TGTGCCAGCAGCCCCGGGCAGGGGATAAGCAATCAGCCCCAGCATTTT CASSPGQGISNQPQHF TRBV7-2 - - TRBJ1-5
TGTGCCAGCTCACCACCGTCAGGGGTGAACACTGAAGCTTTCTTT CASSPPSGVNTEAFF TRBV18 - - TRBJ1-1
TGCGCCAGCAGCTTTTCGGACAGAGGCTCTGGAAACACCATATATTTT CASSFSDRGSGNTIYF TRBV5-1 - - TRBJ1-3
TGTGCCAGCAGCGTAAGGGGAAACACCGGGGAGCTGTTTTTT CASSVRGNTGELFF TRBV11-2 - - TRBJ2-2
TGTGCCAGTGGACTCCGCGAGGGCTACGAGCAGTACTTC CASGLREGYEQYF TRBV6-6 - - TRBJ2-7
TGCAGCGTCTCTCAGGGAACTGAAGCTTTCTTT CSVSQGTEAFF TRBV29-1 - - TRBJ1-1
TGTGCCAGCAGCCCCGCGGGGGGCCAGCGCAATGAGCAGTTCTTC CASSPAGGQRNEQFF TRBV5-4 TRBD2 once TRBJ2-1
TGTGCCAGCAGCATCCAACAGGGTAATCGGAATTCACCCCTCCACTTT CASSIQQGNRNSPLHF TRBV7-8 - - TRBJ1-6
TGCGCCAGCAGCTTGGGGGCAATATCGAACTATGGCTACACCTTC CASSLGAISNYGYTF TRBV5-1 - - TRBJ1-2
TGTGCCAGTGTACTAGCGGGAGGACCTAATACGCAGTATTTT CASVLAGGPNTQYF TRBV11-2 TRBD2 - TRBJ2-3
TGTGCCAGCAGCTACAGGGGCGGGGGGGCCAGAAATGAGCAGTTCTTC CASSYRGGGARNEQFF TRBV6-5 TRBD2 once TRBJ2-1
TGTGCCAGCAGCTCACAGGTGAACACTGAAGCTTTCTTT CASSSQVNTEAFF TRBV7-7 - once TRBJ1-1
TGTGCCGGCAGCCCCCTTCCAGGGGGGCAAGAGACCCAGTACTTC CAGSPLPGGQETQYF TRBV7-6 - - TRBJ2-5
TGTGCCAGCTCACCTAACCCGGGACAGGGTCAAGAGACCCAGTACTTC CASSPNPGQGQETQYF TRBV18 TRBD1 once TRBJ2-5
TGTGCCAGCAGTCTGGACACTCTCTACGAGCAGTACTTC CASSLDTLYEQYF TRBV7-2 - - TRBJ2-7
TGTGCCAGCAGCTTATTGGGACACACAGCTAACTATGGCTACACCTTC CASSLLGHTANYGYTF TRBV7-9 - - TRBJ1-2
TGTGCCAGTAGTAAGAGGAGGAAAGGGTACAATGAGCAGTTCTTC CASSKRRKGYNEQFF TRBV19 - - TRBJ2-1
TGCGCCAGCAGCCCGACAGGGCAACTCTACAATGAGCAGTTCTTC CASSPTGQLYNEQFF TRBV5-1 TRBD1 - TRBJ2-1
TGTGCCAGCACCAGGGCGGGAGCGGGGAGCACAGATACGCAGTATTTT CASTRAGAGSTDTQYF TRBV9 TRBD2 - TRBJ2-3
TGCGCCAGCAGCCAAGTGACCTGGACAGACCAATCGGCCTTTAAAAACATTCAGTACTTC CASSQVTWTDQSAFKNIQYF TRBV4-1 - - TRBJ2-4
TGCGCCAGCAGCTTGGTAGCGGGGGGGCCGAGTGAGCAGTTCTTC CASSLVAGGPSEQFF TRBV5-1 TRBD2 - TRBJ2-1
TGTGCCAGCAGCTTAGTCTTCCGGGGGGAGCTGTTTTTT CASSLVFRGELFF TRBV7-2 - - TRBJ2-2
TGTGCCAGCAGCACCACTAGCGGGAGACTTTACAATGAGCAGTTCTTC CASSTTSGRLYNEQFF TRBV7-6 TRBD2 - TRBJ2-1
TGTGCCAGCAGGGAGAGGGGGCAGTTTAATGAAAAACTGTTTTTT CASRERGQFNEKLFF TRBV7-2 TRBD1 - TRBJ1-4
TGTGCCAGCAGTTTTCTCACCGGGGAGCTGTTTTTT CASSFLTGELFF TRBV28 - - TRBJ2-2
TGTGCCAGCAGCTCGGGCGGGGGGCCCACAGATACGCAGTATTTT CASSSGGGPTDTQYF TRBV11-3 TRBD2 - TRBJ2-3
TGCAGCGTTGTTCCCAGGGATGAAGCTTTCTTT CSVVPRDEAFF TRBV29-1 - - TRBJ1-1
TGTGCCAGCAGCCTTACTAGCGGACCCTACAATGAGCAGTTCTTC CASSLTSGPYNEQFF TRBV7-9 TRBD2 - TRBJ2-1
TGTGCCAGTAGTATGAAAGCGGGAGGGGGGCCTCTCGAGCAGTACTTC CASSMKAGGGPLEQYF TRBV19 TRBD2 - TRBJ2-7
TGTGCCAGCAGGGGGGGACCGTCAGAATCCTACGAGCAGTACTTC CASRGGPSESYEQYF TRBV6-1 - - TRBJ2-7
TGCGCCAGCAGCCAAGGGGCTAGCGGGGCACTATACGAGCAGTACTTC CASSQGASGALYEQYF TRBV4-3 TRBD2 - TRBJ2-7
TGTGCCAGCAGCTTAGAAAGGGGACAGGGGGGCAATCAGCCCCAGCATTTT CASSLERGQGGNQPQHF TRBV7-9 TRBD1 - TRBJ1-5